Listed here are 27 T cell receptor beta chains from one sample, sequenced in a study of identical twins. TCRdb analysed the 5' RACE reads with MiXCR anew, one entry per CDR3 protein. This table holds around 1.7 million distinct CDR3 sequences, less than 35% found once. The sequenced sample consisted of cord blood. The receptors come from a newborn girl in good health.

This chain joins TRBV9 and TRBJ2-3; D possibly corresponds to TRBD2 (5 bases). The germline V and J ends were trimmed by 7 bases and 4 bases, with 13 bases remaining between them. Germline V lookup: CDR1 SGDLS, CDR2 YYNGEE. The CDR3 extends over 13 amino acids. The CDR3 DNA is TGTGCCAGCTGTCGTGCTAGCTCAGATACGCAGTATTTT. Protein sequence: CASCRASSDTQYF.

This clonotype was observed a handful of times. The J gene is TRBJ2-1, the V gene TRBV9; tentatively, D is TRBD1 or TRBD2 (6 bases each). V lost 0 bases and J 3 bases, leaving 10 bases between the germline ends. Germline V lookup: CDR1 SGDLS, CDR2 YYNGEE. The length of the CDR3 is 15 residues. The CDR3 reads CASSVAGAHYNEQFF. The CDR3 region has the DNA TGTGCCAGCAGCGTAGCGGGGGCCCACTACAATGAGCAGTTCTTC.

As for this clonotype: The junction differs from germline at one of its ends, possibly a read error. In DNA form, the CDR3 reads TGTGCCGGCAGACAAGCCAAAAACGTTCAGTACTTC. It codes for CAGRQAKNVQYF. The rearrangement uses TRBV6-5 and TRBJ2-4; D unresolved. Germline loops: CDR1 MNHEY, CDR2 SVGAGI. The CDR3 totals 12 residues.

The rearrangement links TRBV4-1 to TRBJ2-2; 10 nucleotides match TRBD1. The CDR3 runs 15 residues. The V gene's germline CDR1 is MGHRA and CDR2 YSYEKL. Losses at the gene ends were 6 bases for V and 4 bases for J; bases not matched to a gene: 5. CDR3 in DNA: TGCGCCAGCAGGGCCGGGACAGGGGTCACCGGGGAGCTGTTTTTT. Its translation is CASRAGTGVTGELFF.

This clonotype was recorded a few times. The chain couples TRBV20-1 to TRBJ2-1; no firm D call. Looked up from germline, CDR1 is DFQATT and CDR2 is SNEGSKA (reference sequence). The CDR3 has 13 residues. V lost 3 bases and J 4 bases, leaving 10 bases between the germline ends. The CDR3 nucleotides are TGCAGTGCTAGCGAAGGGCCATACAATGAGCAGTTCTTC. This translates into CSASEGPYNEQFF.

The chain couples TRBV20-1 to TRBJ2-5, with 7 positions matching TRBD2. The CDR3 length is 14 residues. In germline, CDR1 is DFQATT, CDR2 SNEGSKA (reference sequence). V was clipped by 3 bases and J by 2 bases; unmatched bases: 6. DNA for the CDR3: TGCAGTGCTAGGAGGTGGCGGGGGCAAGAGACCCAGTACTTC. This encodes CSARRWRGQETQYF.

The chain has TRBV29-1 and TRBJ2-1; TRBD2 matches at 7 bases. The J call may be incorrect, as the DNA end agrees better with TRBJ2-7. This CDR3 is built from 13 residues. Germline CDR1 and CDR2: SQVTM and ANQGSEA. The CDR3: CSVRGGTYNEQYF. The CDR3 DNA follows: TGCAGCGTTCGCGGGGGTACCTACAATGAGCAGTACTTC.

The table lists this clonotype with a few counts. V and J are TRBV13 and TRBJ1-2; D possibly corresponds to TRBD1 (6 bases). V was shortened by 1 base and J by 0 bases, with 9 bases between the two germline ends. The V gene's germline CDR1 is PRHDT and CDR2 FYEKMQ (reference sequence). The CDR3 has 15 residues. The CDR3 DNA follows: TGTGCCAGCAGCTTAGCACAGGGACCTAACTATGGCTACACCTTC. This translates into CASSLAQGPNYGYTF.

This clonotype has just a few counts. The CDR3 region is CATIEEGRGALHF. CDR3 DNA: TGTGCCACCATAGAAGAGGGCCGAGGGGCCCTCCACTTT. The chain carries TRBV7-8 and TRBJ1-6, with D tentatively TRBD1 (5 bases). Germline values: CDR1 SGHVS, CDR2 FQNEAQ. Trimming removed 10 bases at V and 14 bases at J, with 21 bases between. This CDR3 contains 13 residues. Using reference TRBV7-8 and TRBJ1-6 for the parts outside the CDR3, the full variable domain is GAGVSQSPRYKVAKRGQDVALRCDPISGHVSLFWYQQALGQGPEFLTYFQNEAQLDKSGLPSDRFFAERPEGSVSTLKIQRTQQEDSAVYLCATIEEGRGALHFGNGTRLTVT.

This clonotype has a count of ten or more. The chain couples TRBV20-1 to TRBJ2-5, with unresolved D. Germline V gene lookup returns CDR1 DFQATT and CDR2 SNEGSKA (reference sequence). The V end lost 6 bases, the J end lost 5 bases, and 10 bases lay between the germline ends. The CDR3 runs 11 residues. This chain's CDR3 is CSALPRETQYF. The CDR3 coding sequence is TGCAGTGCACTGCCTCGGGAGACCCAGTACTTC.

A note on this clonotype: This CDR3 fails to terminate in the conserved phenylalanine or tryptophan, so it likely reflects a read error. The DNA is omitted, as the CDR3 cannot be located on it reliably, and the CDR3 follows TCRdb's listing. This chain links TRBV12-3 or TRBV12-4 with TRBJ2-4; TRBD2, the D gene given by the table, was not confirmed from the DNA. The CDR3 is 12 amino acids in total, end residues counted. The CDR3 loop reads CASSYTSGGEYL.

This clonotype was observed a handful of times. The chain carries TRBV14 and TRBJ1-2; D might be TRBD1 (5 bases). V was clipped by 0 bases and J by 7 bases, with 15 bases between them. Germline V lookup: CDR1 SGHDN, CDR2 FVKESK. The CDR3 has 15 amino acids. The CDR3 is CASSQDHRPGSGYTF. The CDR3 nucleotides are TGTGCCAGCAGCCAAGATCACAGGCCAGGAAGTGGCTACACCTTC.

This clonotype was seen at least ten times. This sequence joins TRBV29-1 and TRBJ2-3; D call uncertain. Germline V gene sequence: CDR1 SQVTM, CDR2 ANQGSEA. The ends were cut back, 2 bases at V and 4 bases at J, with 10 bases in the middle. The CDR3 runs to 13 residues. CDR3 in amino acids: CSVESASPDTQYF. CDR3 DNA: TGCAGCGTTGAATCGGCAAGCCCAGATACGCAGTATTTT.

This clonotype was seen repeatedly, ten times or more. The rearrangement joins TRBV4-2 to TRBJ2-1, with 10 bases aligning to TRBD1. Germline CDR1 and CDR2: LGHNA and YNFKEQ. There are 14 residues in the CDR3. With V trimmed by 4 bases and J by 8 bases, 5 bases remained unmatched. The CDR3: CASSPRDRGDEQFF. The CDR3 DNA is TGTGCCAGCAGCCCACGGGACAGGGGTGATGAGCAGTTCTTC.

The CDR3 sequence: CASSQGPMWISYEQYF. Here the CDR3 DNA reads TGCGCCAGCAGCCAAGGGCCGATGTGGATTTCCTACGAGCAGTACTTC. V usage is TRBV4-1 and J usage is TRBJ2-7; D ambiguous. The V and J ends lost 1 base and 1 base respectively, with 14 bases between them. The germline gives CDR1 MGHRA, CDR2 YSYEKL. The CDR3 is 16 amino acids.

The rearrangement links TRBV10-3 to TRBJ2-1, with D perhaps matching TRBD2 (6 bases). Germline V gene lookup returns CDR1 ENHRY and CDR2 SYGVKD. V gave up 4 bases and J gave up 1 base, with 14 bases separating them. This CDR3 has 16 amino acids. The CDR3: CAISVAGRWSYNEQFF. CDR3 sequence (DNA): TGTGCCATCAGTGTTGCAGGGAGGTGGTCCTACAATGAGCAGTTCTTC.

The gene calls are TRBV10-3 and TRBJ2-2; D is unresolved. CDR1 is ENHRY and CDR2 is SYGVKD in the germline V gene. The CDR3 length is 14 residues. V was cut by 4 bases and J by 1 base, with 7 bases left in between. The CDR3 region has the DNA TGTGCCATCAGTGGCAGAGAGAACACCGGGGAGCTGTTTTTT. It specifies CAISGRENTGELFF.

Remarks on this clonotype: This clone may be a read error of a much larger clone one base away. Here the CDR3 reads CASSLKTGLHEQYF. The CDR3 region has the DNA TGCGCCAGCAGCTTGAAAACAGGGCTCCACGAGCAGTACTTC. The chain is built from TRBV5-1 and TRBJ2-7; maybe TRBD1 (6 bases). From germline, CDR1 is SGHRS and CDR2 YFSETQ. This CDR3 spans 14 amino acids. The V end lost 1 base, the J end lost 5 bases, and 13 bases lay between the germline ends.

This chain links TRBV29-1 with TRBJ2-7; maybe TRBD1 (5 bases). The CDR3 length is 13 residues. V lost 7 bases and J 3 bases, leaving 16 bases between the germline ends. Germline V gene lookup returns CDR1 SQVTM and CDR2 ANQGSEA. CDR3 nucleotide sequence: TGCAGCGGGGAAGGGGTGCAGGGCTACGAGCAGTACTTC. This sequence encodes CSGEGVQGYEQYF.

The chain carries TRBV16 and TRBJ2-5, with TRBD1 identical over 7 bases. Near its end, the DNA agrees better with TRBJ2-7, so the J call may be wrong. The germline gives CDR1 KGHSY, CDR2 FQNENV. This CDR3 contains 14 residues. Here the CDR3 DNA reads TGTGCCAGCAGCCAAGGGACAGACACCTACGAGCAGTACTTC. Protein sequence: CASSQGTDTYEQYF.

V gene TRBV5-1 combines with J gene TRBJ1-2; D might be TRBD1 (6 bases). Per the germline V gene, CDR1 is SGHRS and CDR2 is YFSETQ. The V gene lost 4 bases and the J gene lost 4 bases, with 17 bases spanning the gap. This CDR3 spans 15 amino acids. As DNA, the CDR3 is TGCGCCAGCAGCGCGGGGGGCAGTCGGCCCTATGGCTACACCTTC. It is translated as CASSAGGSRPYGYTF.

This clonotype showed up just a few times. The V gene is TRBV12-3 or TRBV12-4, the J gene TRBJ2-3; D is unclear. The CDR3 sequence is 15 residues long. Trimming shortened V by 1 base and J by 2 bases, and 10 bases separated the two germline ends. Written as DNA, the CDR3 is TGTGCCAGCAGTTTAGACCACCCGGTCACAGATACGCAGTATTTT. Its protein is CASSLDHPVTDTQYF.

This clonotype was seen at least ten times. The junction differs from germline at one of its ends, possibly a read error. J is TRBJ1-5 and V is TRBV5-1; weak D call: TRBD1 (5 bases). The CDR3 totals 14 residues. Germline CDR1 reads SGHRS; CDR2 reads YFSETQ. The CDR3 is CASSLVGGNQPQHF. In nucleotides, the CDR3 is TGTGCCAGCAGTTTAGTGGGGGGCAATCAGCCCCAGCATTTT.

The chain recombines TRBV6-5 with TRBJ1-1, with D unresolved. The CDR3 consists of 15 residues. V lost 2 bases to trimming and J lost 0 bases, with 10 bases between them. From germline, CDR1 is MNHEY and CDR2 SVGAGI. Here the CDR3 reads CASSYGVGMNTEAFF. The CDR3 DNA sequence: TGTGCCAGCAGTTACGGAGTCGGTATGAACACTGAAGCTTTCTTT.

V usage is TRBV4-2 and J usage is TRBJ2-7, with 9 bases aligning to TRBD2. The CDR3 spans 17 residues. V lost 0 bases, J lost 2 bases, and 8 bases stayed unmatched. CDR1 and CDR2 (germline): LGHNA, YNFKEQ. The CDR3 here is CASSQDDAGGITYEQYF. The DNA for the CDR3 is TGTGCCAGCAGCCAAGATGACGCGGGAGGGATCACCTACGAGCAGTACTTC.

The CDR3 DNA reads as TGTGCCAGCAGTTTGCCCTGGGACTTCTATAGCAATCAGCCCCAGCATTTT. Amino acid sequence: CASSLPWDFYSNQPQHF. This chain uses TRBV28 with TRBJ1-5, with D possibly TRBD1 on 5 matching bases. The germline gives CDR1 MDHEN, CDR2 SYDVKM. With 3 bases removed from V and 0 bases from J, the gap between germline ends came to 15 bases. The CDR3 runs 17 residues.

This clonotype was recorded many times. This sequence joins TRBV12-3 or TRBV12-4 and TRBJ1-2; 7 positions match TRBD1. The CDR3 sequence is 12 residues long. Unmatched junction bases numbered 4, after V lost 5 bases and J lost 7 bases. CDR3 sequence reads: CASSDRVFGYTF. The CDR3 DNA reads TGTGCCAGCAGTGACAGGGTCTTTGGCTACACCTTC.